The TCR beta chain under discussion was sequenced for a study of blood T cell repertoires in COVID-19. Study-wide context: Samples came from the United States, Italy and Spain, spanning acute and convalescent COVID-19. The cDNA or gDNA used as material had been derived from T cells, B-cell-depleted T cells, or PBMCs.

The table came from immunoSEQ multiplex PCR; TCRdb's copy has only in-frame clones and leaves some out. In the table there are about 220,000 clones, approximately 90% of which are singletons. This TCR derives from a woman between 25 and 40 years old who had recovered from COVID-19. The sequenced sample consisted of PBMCs or T cells enriched from blood (not recorded which).

The DNA for the CDR3 is TGTGCCAGCAGCGCCCGGGACAGGGGAGCCGAGCAGTACTTC. Encoded protein: CASSARDRGAEQYF. The rearrangement joins TRBV9 to TRBJ2-7; the match to TRBD1 covers 10 bases. Germline CDR1 is SGDLS and CDR2 is YYNGEE. This CDR3 spans 14 amino acids. J lost 6 bases, V lost 3 bases, and 6 bases had no gene match.